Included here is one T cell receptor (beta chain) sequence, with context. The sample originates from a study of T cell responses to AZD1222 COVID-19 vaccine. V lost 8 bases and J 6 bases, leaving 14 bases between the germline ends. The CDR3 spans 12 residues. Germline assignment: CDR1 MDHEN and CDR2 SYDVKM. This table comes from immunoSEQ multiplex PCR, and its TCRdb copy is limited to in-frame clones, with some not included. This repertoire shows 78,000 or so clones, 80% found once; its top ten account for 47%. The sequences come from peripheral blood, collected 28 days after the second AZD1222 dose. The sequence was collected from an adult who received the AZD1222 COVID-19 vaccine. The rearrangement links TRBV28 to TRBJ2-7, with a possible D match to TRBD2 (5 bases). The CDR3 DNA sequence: TGTGCCAGCCGTAACATAGGAGGCGAGCAGTACTTC. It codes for CASRNIGGEQYF.